This TCR beta chain was found in a study of CD4 T cell repertoires in COVID-19. Clones were read by immunoSEQ multiplex PCR, and TCRdb kept only the in-frame ones, dropping some. The data show more than 65,000 clones, about 80% seen once. The V and J ends lost 2 bases and 3 bases respectively, with 13 bases between them. The CDR3 covers 15 residues. Germline V gene lookup returns CDR1 MGHDK and CDR2 SYGVNS. The receptor's source is a human donor who had COVID-19. The V and J genes are TRBV25-1 and TRBJ1-1; D unclear. The material sequenced was CD4+ T cells from peripheral blood, taken after recovery from COVID-19. The CDR3 here is CASSEPGRSDTEAFF. The CDR3 region has the DNA TGTGCCAGCAGTGAACCCGGGCGATCGGACACTGAAGCTTTCTTT.